These 31 T cell receptor beta chains came from one sample sequenced in a study of blood T cell repertoires in COVID-19. Repertoires were generated with immunoSEQ multiplex PCR, while TCRdb's copy carries only in-frame clones and drops some. The sample lists hundreds of thousands of clones, 75% to 90% occurring once. Sequenced material: PBMCs or T cells enriched from blood (not recorded which). The source is a man aged 18 to 29 who had recovered from COVID-19.

The rearrangement links TRBV7-9 to TRBJ2-2; tentatively, D is TRBD2 (7 bases). CDR1 and CDR2 from the germline V gene are SEHNR and FQNEAQ (reference sequence). V lost 5 bases and J lost 5, with 21 bases in between. The CDR3 extends over 17 amino acids. The CDR3 here is CASSPLEGGVRTGELFF. DNA of the CDR3: TGTGCCAGCAGCCCACTCGAAGGGGGGGTAAGGACCGGGGAGCTGTTTTTT.

This chain uses TRBV24-1 with TRBJ2-7; D perhaps matches TRBD1 (6 bases). Germline CDR1 reads KGHDR; CDR2 reads SFDVKD. V dropped 7 bases and J dropped 6 bases, with 24 bases sitting between them. The CDR3 contains 16 residues. The CDR3 coding sequence is TGTGCCACCAGGAGGGCCCCCCCGACAGGTTTGAGCGAGCAGTACTTC. Protein sequence: CATRRAPPTGLSEQYF.

The chain uses TRBV4-1 and TRBJ2-7, with D tentatively TRBD2 (6 bases). Trimming removed 2 bases at V and 1 base at J, with 15 bases between. The germline V gene has CDR1 MGHRA and CDR2 YSYEKL. This CDR3 region has 16 residues. The CDR3 loop is CASSQLLGTPSYEQYF. DNA of the CDR3: TGCGCCAGCAGCCAACTCCTAGGGACTCCATCCTACGAGCAGTACTTC.

The V gene is TRBV3-1 (or the pseudogene TRBV3-2), the J gene TRBJ2-2; 8 bases match TRBD2. Looked up from germline, CDR1 is LGHDT and CDR2 is YNNKEL (reference sequence). J was trimmed by 0 bases and V by 8 bases; bases with no gene match: 8. This CDR3 has 16 residues. CDR3 in DNA: TGTGCCAGCGCGACCAGCGGGGGACCGAACACCGGGGAGCTGTTTTTT. This gives the protein CASATSGGPNTGELFF.

This clone has just one count. The chain uses TRBV6-6 and TRBJ1-3; tentatively, D is TRBD1 (5 bases). In germline, CDR1 is MNHNY, CDR2 SVGAGI (reference sequence). The CDR3 has 16 residues. V lost 2 bases and J 0 bases, leaving 11 bases between the germline ends. The CDR3 DNA reads as TGTGCCAGCAGTTACGGGGTTAGGGGCTCTGGAAACACCATATATTTT. Its protein is CASSYGVRGSGNTIYF.

The chain has TRBV25-1 and TRBJ1-3; TRBD1 is a possible D gene (5 bases). Trimming took off 1 base at V and 2 bases at J, with 15 bases between the two ends. This CDR3 has 17 residues. In germline, CDR1 is MGHDK, CDR2 SYGVNS. The chain's CDR3 is CASSELPGRVPGNTIYF. In DNA form, the CDR3 reads TGTGCCAGCAGTGAATTGCCAGGGCGAGTTCCTGGAAACACCATATATTTT.

V and J are TRBV19 and TRBJ1-2; 7 nucleotides match TRBD1. Germline V CDR1 and CDR2: LNHDA, SQIVND (reference sequence). This CDR3 spans 12 amino acids. The ends lost 9 bases at V and 6 bases at J; junction bases unmatched: 7. The CDR3 nucleotides are TGTGCCAGCCAGACAGGGATGAATGGCTACACCTTC. It encodes CASQTGMNGYTF.

The chain joins TRBV20-1 to TRBJ1-5, with D unresolved. V was trimmed by 3 bases and J by 6 bases, leaving 9 bases between them. This CDR3 region has 12 residues. Germline V lookup: CDR1 DFQATT, CDR2 SNEGSKA (reference sequence). CDR3 in DNA: TGCAGTGCTAGTCTGAGCGGTCAGCCCCAGCATTTT. Its protein product is CSASLSGQPQHF.

This chain uses TRBV6-5 with TRBJ2-2; 8 nucleotides line up with TRBD1. CDR1 is MNHEY and CDR2 is SVGAGI in the germline V gene. The CDR3 sequence is 12 residues long. The ends lost 10 bases at V and 4 bases at J; junction bases unmatched: 2. The DNA for the CDR3 is TGTGCCATCCAGGGGGCCACCGGGGAGCTGTTTTTT. Protein sequence: CAIQGATGELFF.

The chain joins TRBV28 to TRBJ1-4, with D possibly matching TRBD1 (5 bases). The CDR3 runs to 15 residues. Trimming took 4 bases from V and 0 from J, leaving 9 bases between them. Germline V gene sequence: CDR1 MDHEN, CDR2 SYDVKM. The DNA for the CDR3 is TGTGCCAGCAGTTCGACAGTTGCAACTAATGAAAAACTGTTTTTT. This gives the protein CASSSTVATNEKLFF.

As concerns this clone: The sample holds other DNA sequences that translate to the same CDR3. This chain links TRBV18 with TRBJ1-5, with 8 bases fitting TRBD1. In germline, CDR1 is KGHSH, CDR2 LQKENI. V gave up 3 bases and J gave up 2 bases; unmatched junction bases: 3. The length of the CDR3 is 15 residues. This chain's CDR3 is CASSPPGQGNQPQHF. CDR3 nucleotides: TGTGCCAGCTCACCCCCGGGACAGGGCAATCAGCCCCAGCATTTT.

This chain uses TRBV12-3 or TRBV12-4 with TRBJ2-7; a weak D match, TRBD2 (5 bases). This CDR3 has 12 amino acids. Trimming cost V 3 bases and J 6 bases, with 9 bases left between them. The CDR3 sequence is CASSFTAGEQYF. The CDR3, as DNA: TGTGCCAGCAGTTTTACGGCGGGCGAGCAGTACTTC.

The V gene is TRBV7-9, the J gene TRBJ2-2; TRBD2 aligns across 11 bases. The length of the CDR3 is 18 residues. V was pared by 4 bases and J by 4 bases, with 11 bases of the junction left unmatched. From germline, CDR1 is SEHNR and CDR2 FQNEAQ (reference sequence). Here the CDR3 DNA reads TGTGCCAGCAGCTCTACTAGCGGGGGTCGACTTAGCACCGGGGAGCTGTTTTTT. This gives the protein CASSSTSGGRLSTGELFF.

The chain couples TRBV2 to TRBJ1-2; 7 nucleotides line up with TRBD1. CDR1 SNHLY and CDR2 FYNNEI come from the germline V gene. The V and J ends lost 2 bases and 5 bases, in that order; junction bases with no gene match: 11. CDR3 length: 16 residues. The CDR3 DNA follows: TGTGCCAGCAGTGAATTCCGGACGACAGGGCAGTATGGCTACACCTTC. Protein product: CASSEFRTTGQYGYTF.

This clone was recorded a few times. The gene calls are TRBV5-8 and TRBJ1-5, with 10 bases lining up with TRBD1. After removal of 2 bases from V and 2 bases from J, the junction contained 10 bases not matched to a gene. The CDR3 contains 18 residues. Germline CDR1 SGHTS, CDR2 YDEGEE. In DNA, the CDR3 is TGTGCCAGCAGCTTATCTGACAGGGGGCGACAAGGCAATCAGCCCCAGCATTTT. This encodes CASSLSDRGRQGNQPQHF.

V gene TRBV7-2 combines with J gene TRBJ2-7; D might be TRBD2 (6 bases). Germline CDR1 reads SGHTA; CDR2 reads FQGNSA. CDR3 length equals 15 residues. With 4 bases removed from V and 3 bases from J, the gap between germline ends came to 16 bases. The CDR3 spells CASSSTSTSRYEQYF. The CDR3, as DNA: TGTGCCAGCAGCTCCACATCCACTAGCCGCTACGAGCAGTACTTC.

The chain has TRBV5-1 and TRBJ2-5; 7 bases agree with TRBD2. CDR1 is SGHRS, CDR2 YFSETQ, per germline. This CDR3 is built from 15 residues. V lost 3 bases and J lost 4; bases outside the gene matches: 9. Here the CDR3 reads CASSSAGYLGETQYF. The CDR3 DNA follows: TGCGCCAGCAGCTCAGCGGGGTATTTGGGAGAGACCCAGTACTTC.

The J gene is TRBJ2-6, the V gene TRBV7-8; D is ambiguous. The CDR3 covers 15 residues. Germline lookup yields CDR1 SGHVS and CDR2 FQNEAQ. Trimming left V 2 bases short and J 3 bases short, with 8 bases between. The CDR3 sequence is CASSLFPFGANVLTF. CDR3 DNA sequence: TGTGCCAGCAGCTTATTTCCTTTTGGGGCCAACGTCCTGACTTTC.

The chain links TRBV10-3 to TRBJ2-7; TRBD1 matches at 8 bases. The germline V gene has CDR1 ENHRY and CDR2 SYGVKD. Losses at the gene ends were 7 bases for V and 0 bases for J; bases not matched to a gene: 2. This CDR3 contains 13 residues. The CDR3 here is CAIKTGGSYEQYF. The CDR3 coding sequence is TGTGCCATCAAAACAGGGGGCTCCTACGAGCAGTACTTC.

The V and J genes are TRBV27 and TRBJ2-1; no clear D gene. The CDR3 is made up of 15 amino acids. CDR1 and CDR2 from the germline V gene are MNHEY and SMNVEV (reference sequence). The V and J ends lost 5 bases and 0 bases respectively, with 11 bases between them. The CDR3, as DNA: TGTGCCAGCAGTCCCGGAGACCACTCCTACAATGAGCAGTTCTTC. This translates into CASSPGDHSYNEQFF.

V and J are TRBV7-8 and TRBJ2-6, with no clear D. This CDR3 has 15 residues. Germline V lookup: CDR1 SGHVS, CDR2 FQNEAQ. V was clipped by 4 bases and J by 0 bases, with 7 bases between them. The CDR3 nucleotides read TGTGCCAGCAGCTCGGGTCACTCTGGGGCCAACGTCCTGACTTTC. Residues: CASSSGHSGANVLTF.

The gene calls are TRBV5-1 and TRBJ1-1; D ambiguous. Trimming cost V 2 bases and J 0 bases, with 8 bases left between them. The CDR3 covers 14 residues. Germline V gene data show CDR1 as SGHRS and CDR2 as YFSETQ. Written as DNA, the CDR3 is TGCGCCAGCAGCTTCATGGCCATGAACACTGAAGCTTTCTTT. This encodes CASSFMAMNTEAFF.

The gene calls are TRBV6-5 and TRBJ1-1; TRBD1 matches 10 bases. The CDR3 consists of 14 residues. Trimming took 7 bases from V and 5 from J; bases not matched to a gene: 7. The germline gives CDR1 MNHEY, CDR2 SVGAGI. CDR3 bases: TGTGCCAGCACTATGACAGGGGGCTTGACTGAAGCTTTCTTT. Its protein product is CASTMTGGLTEAFF.

The J gene is TRBJ1-1, the V gene TRBV19; tentatively, D is TRBD1 (5 bases). This CDR3 is 14 amino acids long. From germline, CDR1 is LNHDA and CDR2 SQIVND (reference sequence). V was shortened by 3 bases and J by 5 bases, with 13 bases between the two germline ends. The CDR3 DNA reads TGTGCCAGTAGTATTGGGGGAGGGCGGACTGAAGCTTTCTTT. This translates into CASSIGGGRTEAFF.

The gene calls are TRBV18 and TRBJ1-4; 10 bases are shared with TRBD1. V trimming: 3 bases; J trimming: 5 bases; junction bases outside the gene matches: 9. The CDR3 contains 17 residues. Germline loops: CDR1 KGHSH, CDR2 LQKENI. The DNA of the CDR3 is TGTGCCAGCTCACCGCCCCGGACAGGGGGGGGAAATGAAAAACTGTTTTTT. Amino acid sequence: CASSPPRTGGGNEKLFF.

This clone was counted a few times. This chain joins TRBV30 and TRBJ1-5; TRBD1 is a possible D gene (5 bases). The CDR3 covers 13 residues. The V gene lost 5 bases and the J gene lost 4 bases, with 12 bases spanning the gap. Germline V gene lookup returns CDR1 GTSNPN and CDR2 SVGIG (reference sequence). The CDR3 is CAWGNDRNQPQHF. The CDR3 DNA is TGTGCCTGGGGCAATGACAGAAATCAGCCCCAGCATTTT.

The chain is built from TRBV19 and TRBJ2-1; tentative D call: TRBD1 (5 bases). The CDR3 is made up of 14 amino acids. Germline loops: CDR1 LNHDA, CDR2 SQIVND (reference sequence). Trimming cost V 11 bases and J 0 bases, with 14 bases left between them. The CDR3 here is CAVNVDSSYNEQFF. The CDR3 DNA sequence: TGTGCCGTTAACGTTGACAGCTCCTACAATGAGCAGTTCTTC.

The chain joins TRBV5-1 to TRBJ2-1; TRBD1 is a possible D gene (6 bases). Deletions cut 4 bases from V and 3 bases from J, with 23 bases between. The CDR3 has 18 amino acids. Germline loops: CDR1 SGHRS, CDR2 YFSETQ. The CDR3 region has the DNA TGCGCCAGCAGCCTGGACAGCCCTACGGCGTCTTTCTACAATGAGCAGTTCTTC. Protein sequence: CASSLDSPTASFYNEQFF.

This chain joins TRBV5-8 and TRBJ1-5; maybe TRBD1 (6 bases). The germline V and J ends were trimmed by 4 bases and 4 bases, with 15 bases remaining between them. The germline CDR1 and CDR2 sequences are SGHTS and YDEGEE. This CDR3 region has 15 residues. The CDR3 region has the DNA TGTGCCAGCAGCGAAGGGGGGGGCTTGAATCAGCCCCAGCATTTT. Translated, it gives CASSEGGGLNQPQHF.

The chain has TRBV6-6 and TRBJ2-3, with 7 bases matching TRBD2. The CDR3 has 20 amino acids. Trimming at V came to 5 bases and at J to 1 base, leaving 21 bases not matched to a gene. The germline gives CDR1 MNHNY, CDR2 SVGAGI (reference sequence). The CDR3 nucleotides read TGTGCCAGCAGTCCCCCGTGGTGGCGGGAGATCTATGATGGCACAGATACGCAGTATTTT. This codes for CASSPPWWREIYDGTDTQYF.

The chain links TRBV6-5 to TRBJ1-6; D not resolved. This CDR3 has 15 amino acids. In germline, CDR1 is MNHEY, CDR2 SVGAGI. Trimming shortened V by 2 bases and J by 8 bases, and 13 bases separated the two germline ends. As DNA, the CDR3 is TGTGCCAGCAGTTACGGCAGAAGTTTTCATTCACCCCTCCACTTT. This gives the protein CASSYGRSFHSPLHF.